This paragraph covers one T cell receptor beta chain sequence. TCRdb's copy holds only in-frame clones and misses some; the assay was immunoSEQ multiplex PCR. The sample includes 150,000 to 200,000 clones, roughly 77% of them seen just once. The CDR3 loop spans 19 amino acids. Germline values: CDR1 LGHNA, CDR2 YNFKEQ. V trimming: 0 bases; J trimming: 4 bases; junction bases outside the gene matches: 15. This record comes from a study of blood T cell repertoires in COVID-19. The V gene is TRBV4-2, the J gene TRBJ1-2; TRBD1 matches at 9 bases. The specimen was peripheral blood. The receptor comes from a woman aged 40 to 50 with COVID-19, enrolled during active disease. Here the CDR3 DNA reads TGTGCCAGCAGCCAAGATCTTCGGACAGGGGTTAGAAGAGGCTATGGCTACACCTTC. This translates into CASSQDLRTGVRRGYGYTF.